This T cell receptor beta chain was sequenced for a study of cytomegalovirus exposure and HLA in healthy donors. Study results and caveats: Some 150 TCR beta chains were listed as cytomegalovirus-associated. Later on, an analysis tied 15,000 to 20,000 TCR beta sequences to HLA alleles at 0.05 false discovery rate. Sequences of the TCR beta chain were said to predict the HLA-A and HLA-B alleles of most subjects accurately.

Looked up from germline, CDR1 is SQVTM and CDR2 is ANQGSEA. V was pared by 7 bases and J by 6 bases, with 19 bases between. CDR3 length: 14 residues. With 60 Vbeta and 13 Jbeta primers, the PCR was carried out. TCRdb's copy holds only in-frame clones and misses some; the assay was immunoSEQ multiplex PCR. The data contain around 200,000 clones, just over 75% of them singletons. Concerning this clone: Its antigen remains unidentified.

The genes are TRBV29-1 and TRBJ2-4, with D possibly being TRBD1 (6 bases). Material: PBMCs. This sequence was found in a man younger than 45 in good health and CMV-seronegative. CDR3 loop: CSADTGHRSNIQYF. CDR3 DNA sequence: TGCAGCGCCGATACGGGACACCGGTCAAACATTCAGTACTTC. Drawing the rest from reference TRBV29-1 and TRBJ2-4, the complete variable domain is SAVISQKPSRDICQRGTSLTIQCQVDSQVTMMFWYRQQPGQSLTLIATANQGSEATYESGFVIDKFPISRPNLTFSTLTVSNMSPEDSSIYLCSADTGHRSNIQYFGAGTRLSVL.